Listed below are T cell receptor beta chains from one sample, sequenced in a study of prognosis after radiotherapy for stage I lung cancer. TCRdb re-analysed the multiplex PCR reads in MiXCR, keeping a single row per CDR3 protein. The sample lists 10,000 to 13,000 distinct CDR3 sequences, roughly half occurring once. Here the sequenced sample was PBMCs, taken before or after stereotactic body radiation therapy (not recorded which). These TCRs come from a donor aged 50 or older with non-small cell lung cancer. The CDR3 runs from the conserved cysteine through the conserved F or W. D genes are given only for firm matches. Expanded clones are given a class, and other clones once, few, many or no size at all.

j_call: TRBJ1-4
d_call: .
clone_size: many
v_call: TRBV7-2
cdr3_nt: TGTGCCAGCAGCTTAGGGACAGACGCCGAAAAACTGTTTTTT
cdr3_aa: CASSLGTDAEKLFF

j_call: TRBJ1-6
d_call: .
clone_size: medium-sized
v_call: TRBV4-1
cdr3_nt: TGCGCCAGCAGCCGCCCTCGGGGGGATTCACCCCTCCACTTT
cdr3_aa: CASSRPRGDSPLHF

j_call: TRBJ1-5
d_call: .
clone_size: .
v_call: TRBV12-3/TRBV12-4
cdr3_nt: TGTGCCAGCAGTTTGGGGCGAGGGGATCCCCAGCATTTT
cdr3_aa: CASSLGRGDPQHF

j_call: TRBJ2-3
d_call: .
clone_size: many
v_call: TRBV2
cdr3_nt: TGTGCCAGCGAGTTGGGTGTCACCACAGATACGCAGTATTTT
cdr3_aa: CASELGVTTDTQYF

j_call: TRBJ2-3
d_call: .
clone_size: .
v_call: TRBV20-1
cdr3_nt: TGCAGTGCTCCACCTGGGGGGGGCCAGGCTACGCAGTATTTT
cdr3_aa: CSAPPGGGQATQYF

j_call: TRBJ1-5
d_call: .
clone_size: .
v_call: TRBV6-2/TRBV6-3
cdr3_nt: TGTGCCAGCAGTGAGGGGCAGTGGTACAATCATCCCCATCATTTT
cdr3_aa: CASSEGQWYNHPHHF

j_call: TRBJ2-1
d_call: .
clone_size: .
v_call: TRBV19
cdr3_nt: TGTGCCAGTAGCTTTGGAAACTCCTACAATGAGCAGTTCTTC
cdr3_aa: CASSFGNSYNEQFF

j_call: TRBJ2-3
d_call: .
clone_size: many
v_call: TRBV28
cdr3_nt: TGTGCCAGCAGTTTCGCCAGGACGGCCGGCACAGATACGCAGTATTTT
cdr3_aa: CASSFARTAGTDTQYF

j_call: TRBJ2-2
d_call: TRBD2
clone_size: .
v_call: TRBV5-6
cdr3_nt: TGTGCCAGCAGCTATGGGCGTGGAGCGGGAGGCCCGGACGGGGAGCTGTTTTTT
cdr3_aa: CASSYGRGAGGPDGELFF

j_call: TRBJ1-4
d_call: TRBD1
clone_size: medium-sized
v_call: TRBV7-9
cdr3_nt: TGTGCCAGCAGCTGGGACAGGGGGCCACTAACTAATGAAAAACTGTTTTTT
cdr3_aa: CASSWDRGPLTNEKLFF

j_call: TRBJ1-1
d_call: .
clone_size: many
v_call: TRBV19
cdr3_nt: TGTGCCAGTAGTAGTATGTGGGGCACTGAAGCTTTCTTT
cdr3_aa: CASSSMWGTEAFF

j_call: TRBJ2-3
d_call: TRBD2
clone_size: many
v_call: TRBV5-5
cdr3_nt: TGTGCCAGCAGCTTCGGCGGGAGGCTCACAGATACGCAGTATTTT
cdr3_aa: CASSFGGRLTDTQYF

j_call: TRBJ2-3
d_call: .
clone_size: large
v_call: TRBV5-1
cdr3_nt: TGCGCCAGCAGCTTGAGGGGAGCTAGCCGAGGCACAGATACGCAGTATTTT
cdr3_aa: CASSLRGASRGTDTQYF

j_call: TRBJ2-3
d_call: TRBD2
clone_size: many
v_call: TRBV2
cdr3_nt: TGTGCCAGCAGAGAGGCGGGGGGCACAGATACGCAGTATTTT
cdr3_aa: CASREAGGTDTQYF

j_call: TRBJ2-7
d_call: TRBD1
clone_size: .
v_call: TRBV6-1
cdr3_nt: TGTGCCAGCAGTGAAAGGGACAGGGGGTCCTACGAGCAGTACTTC
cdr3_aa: CASSERDRGSYEQYF

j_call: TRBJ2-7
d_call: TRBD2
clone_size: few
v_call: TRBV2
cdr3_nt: TGTGCCAGCAGACTAGGGACTAACTCCTACGAGCAGTACTTC
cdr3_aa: CASRLGTNSYEQYF

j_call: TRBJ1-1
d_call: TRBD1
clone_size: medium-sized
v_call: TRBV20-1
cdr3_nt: TGCAGTGCTAGAAGGACAGGGGGCCGGGACACTGAAGCTTTCTTT
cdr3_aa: CSARRTGGRDTEAFF

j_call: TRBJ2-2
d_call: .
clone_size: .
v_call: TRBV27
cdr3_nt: TGTGCCAGCAGTTTATCGACTTCGACATGGGTCACCGGGGAGCTGTTTTTT
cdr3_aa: CASSLSTSTWVTGELFF

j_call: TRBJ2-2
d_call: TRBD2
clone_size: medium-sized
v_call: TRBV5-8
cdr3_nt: TGTGCCAGCAGCTTGGCCATACTATGGACTAGCGGATTCGCGAACACCGGGGAGCTGTTTTTT
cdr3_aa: CASSLAILWTSGFANTGELFF

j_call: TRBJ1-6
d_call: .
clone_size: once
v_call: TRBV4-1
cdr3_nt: TGCGCCAGCAGCCAAGACTTGGGTCTGGGTTCACCCCTCCACTTT
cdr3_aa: CASSQDLGLGSPLHF

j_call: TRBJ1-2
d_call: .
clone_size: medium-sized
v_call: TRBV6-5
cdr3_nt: TGTGCCAGCAGTTTCCGACAGAAAAGCTATGGCTACACCTTC
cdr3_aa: CASSFRQKSYGYTF

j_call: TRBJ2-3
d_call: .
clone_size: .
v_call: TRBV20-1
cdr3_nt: TGCGGTGCTAGTGGGCCTAGCGAAACCCCTTGGGATACGCAGTATTTT
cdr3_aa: CGASGPSETPWDTQYF

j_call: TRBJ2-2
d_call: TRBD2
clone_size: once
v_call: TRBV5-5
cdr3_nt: TGTGCCAGCAGCTTGGTGGGACTAGCATCCGGGGAGCTGTTTTTT
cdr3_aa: CASSLVGLASGELFF

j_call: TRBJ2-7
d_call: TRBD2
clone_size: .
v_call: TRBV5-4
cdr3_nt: TGTGCCAGCAGCCCCGGGGGGAAGGGATACGAGCAGTACTTC
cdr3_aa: CASSPGGKGYEQYF

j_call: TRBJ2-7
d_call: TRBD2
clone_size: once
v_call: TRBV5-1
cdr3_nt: TGCGCCAGCAGCCTCCAGACTAGCGGCCCCTACGAGCAGTACTTC
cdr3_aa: CASSLQTSGPYEQYF

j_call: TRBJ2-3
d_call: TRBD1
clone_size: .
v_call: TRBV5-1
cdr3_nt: TGCGCCAGCAGCTTGGAGACAGGGGGCACAGATACGCAGTATTTT
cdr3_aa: CASSLETGGTDTQYF

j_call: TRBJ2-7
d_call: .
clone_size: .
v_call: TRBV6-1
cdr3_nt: TGTGCCAGCAGTGAAGCTCAGCGCGAGCAGTACTTC
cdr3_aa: CASSEAQREQYF

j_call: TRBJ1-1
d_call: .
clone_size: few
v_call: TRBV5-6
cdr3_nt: TGTGCCAGCAGCTATAGGGAGGGTATGCAGACTGAAGCTTTCTTT
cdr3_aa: CASSYREGMQTEAFF

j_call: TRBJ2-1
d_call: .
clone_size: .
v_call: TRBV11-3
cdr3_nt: TGTGCCAGCAGCTTAGGTGCGGGGTATTTGACCAATGAGCAGTTCTTC
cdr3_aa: CASSLGAGYLTNEQFF

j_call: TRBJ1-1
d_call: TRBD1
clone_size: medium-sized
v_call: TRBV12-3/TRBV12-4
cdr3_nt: TGTGCCAGCAGTTTAGTTGTAGGGGGCGGGGTAAAGAACACTGAAGCTTTCTTT
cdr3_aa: CASSLVVGGGVKNTEAFF

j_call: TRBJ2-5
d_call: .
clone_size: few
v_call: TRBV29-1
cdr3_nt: TGCAGCGTTGAAGATTATAGGCAGCAAGAGACCCAGTACTTC
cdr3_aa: CSVEDYRQQETQYF

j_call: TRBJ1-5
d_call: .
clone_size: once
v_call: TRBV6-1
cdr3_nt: TGTGCCAGCAGTGAGGGGCAGTTGTACAATCATCCCCAGCATTTT
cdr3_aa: CASSEGQLYNHPQHF

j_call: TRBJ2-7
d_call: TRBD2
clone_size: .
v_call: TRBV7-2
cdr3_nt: TGTGCCAGCAGCTCTTTCTTTAGCGGGAGGGCCTCCTACGAGCAGTACTTC
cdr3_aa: CASSSFFSGRASYEQYF

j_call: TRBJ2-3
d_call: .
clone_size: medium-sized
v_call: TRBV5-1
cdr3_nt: TGCGCCAGCAGCCCCGTGAAGGTTTTCACAGATACGCAGTATTTT
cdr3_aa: CASSPVKVFTDTQYF

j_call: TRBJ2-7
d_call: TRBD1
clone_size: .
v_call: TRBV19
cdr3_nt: TGTGCCAGTAGCACCCGGGACAGGGGCTCCCACGAGCAGTACTTC
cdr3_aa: CASSTRDRGSHEQYF

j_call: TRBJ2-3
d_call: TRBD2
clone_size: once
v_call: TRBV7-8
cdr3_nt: TGTGCCAGCAGCTTAACTAGCGGGGGATTCACAGATACGCAGTATTTT
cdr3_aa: CASSLTSGGFTDTQYF

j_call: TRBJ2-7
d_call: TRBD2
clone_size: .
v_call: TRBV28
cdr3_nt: TGTGCCAGCACCCGGCGGGGGAGCTCCTACGAGCAGTACTTC
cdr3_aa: CASTRRGSSYEQYF

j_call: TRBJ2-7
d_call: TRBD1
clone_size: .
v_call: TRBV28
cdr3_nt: TGTGCCAGCAGTACCGGGACAGTCTACGAGCAGTACTTC
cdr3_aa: CASSTGTVYEQYF

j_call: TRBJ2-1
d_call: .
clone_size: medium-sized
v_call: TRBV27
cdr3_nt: TGTGCCAGCGAAGGGCGTGAGGGATCCTACAATGAGCAGTTCTTC
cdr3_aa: CASEGREGSYNEQFF

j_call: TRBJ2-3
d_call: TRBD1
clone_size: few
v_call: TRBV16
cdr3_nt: TGTGCCAGCAGCCTTCACAGGGGTGATAGCACAGATACGCAGTATTTT
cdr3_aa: CASSLHRGDSTDTQYF

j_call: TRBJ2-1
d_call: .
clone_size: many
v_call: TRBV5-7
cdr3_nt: TGTGCCAGCAGCTTGGTATACGGTAATGAGCAGTTCTTC
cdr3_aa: CASSLVYGNEQFF

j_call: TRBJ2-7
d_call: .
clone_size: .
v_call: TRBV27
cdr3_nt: TGTGCCAGCAGTTTATGGGGGAGAATTGGCGAGCAGTACTTC
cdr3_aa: CASSLWGRIGEQYF

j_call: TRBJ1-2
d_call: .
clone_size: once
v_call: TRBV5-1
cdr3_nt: TGCGCCAGCAGCTTGGTTGCCCCCGCGGTGAACGGCTACACCTTC
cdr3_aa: CASSLVAPAVNGYTF

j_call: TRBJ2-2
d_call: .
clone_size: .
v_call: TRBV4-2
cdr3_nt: TGTGCCAACAGCCCTCCTCAGGTCACCGGGGAGCTGTTTTTT
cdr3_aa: CANSPPQVTGELFF

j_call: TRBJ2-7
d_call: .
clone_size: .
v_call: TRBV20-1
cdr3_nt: TGCAGTGCTAGAGATAACCACTACGAGCAGTACTTC
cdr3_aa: CSARDNHYEQYF

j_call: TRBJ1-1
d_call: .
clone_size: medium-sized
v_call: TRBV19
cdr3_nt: TGTGCCAGTAGTATAGGTATTTCGAACACTGAAGCTTTCTTT
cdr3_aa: CASSIGISNTEAFF

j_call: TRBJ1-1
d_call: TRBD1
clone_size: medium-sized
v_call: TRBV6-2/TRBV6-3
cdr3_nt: TGTGCCAGCAGTTACTCAGAGGGGGCGCAGACTGAAGCTTTCTTT
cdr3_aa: CASSYSEGAQTEAFF

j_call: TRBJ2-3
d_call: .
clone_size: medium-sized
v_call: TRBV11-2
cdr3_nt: TGTGCCAGCAGCCCTACACAGGGTTCAGATACGCAGTATTTT
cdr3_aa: CASSPTQGSDTQYF